These T cell receptor beta chains were read from a single sample in a study of spatial heterogeneity in lung cancer. TCRdb analysed the 5' RACE reads with MiXCR anew, one entry per CDR3 protein. The sample has approximately 93,000 distinct CDR3 sequences, 15% to 20% seen once; the top ten hold about a fifth. The sample in question was PBMCs, obtained at follow-up. Receptors originate from a male donor with early-stage non-small cell lung cancer. Each CDR3 is given with its conserved first and last residue. The order of the fields is D gene, clone size, J gene, V gene, CDR3 DNA, CDR3 protein. A D gene is named only where the DNA matches it firmly. Part of the rows lack a size; the others show once, few, many or a class for expanded clones.

>.|few|TRBJ2-6|TRBV20-1
TGCAGTGCGGCACGACAGGGACTGGCCAACGTCCTGACTTTC
CSAARQGLANVLTF
>.|few|TRBJ2-3|TRBV5-6
TGTGCCAGCAGCTGGAACGGACCACGGGATACGCAGTATTTT
CASSWNGPRDTQYF
>TRBD1|.|TRBJ2-3|TRBV11-2
TGTGCCAGCAGCTTAAACAGGGGGGCCACAGATACGCAGTATTTT
CASSLNRGATDTQYF
>.|.|TRBJ2-1|TRBV18
TGTGCCAGCTCACCAGGGACGGCAAATGAGCAGTTCTTC
CASSPGTANEQFF
>TRBD2|.|TRBJ2-5|TRBV6-2/TRBV6-3
TGTGCCAGCAGCCTGACTAGCGGGAAGGGAGAGACCCAGTACTTC
CASSLTSGKGETQYF
>.|.|TRBJ2-3|TRBV10-3
TGTGCCATCAAAACCAACACAGATACGCAGTATTTT
CAIKTNTDTQYF
>.|few|TRBJ2-7|TRBV6-5
TGTGCCAGCAGTCCAGGGACACTTAACTACGAGCAGTACTTC
CASSPGTLNYEQYF
>.|.|TRBJ2-7|TRBV11-1
TGTGCCAGCAGCTCAACAACCCAACGGTACTTC
CASSSTTQRYF
>.|few|TRBJ2-7|TRBV20-1
TGCAGTGCTAGCGTCGAGAGCGCGTCCTACGAGCAGTACTTC
CSASVESASYEQYF
>TRBD1|.|TRBJ2-3|TRBV11-3
TGTGCCAGCAGTTCCGGGACAGGAACGACCCGAGATACGCAGTATTTT
CASSSGTGTTRDTQYF
>.|few|TRBJ1-2|TRBV24-1
TGTGCCACCAGTGATTTTGCGAGTGCTGGCTACACCTTC
CATSDFASAGYTF
>.|few|TRBJ2-6|TRBV6-5
TGTGCCAGCAGTTATGAAATGGGCAATGGGGCCAACGTCCTGACTTTC
CASSYEMGNGANVLTF
>TRBD1|.|TRBJ1-1|TRBV5-1
TGCGCCAGCAGCTTGGTACAGGGGGCGAAAGCTTTCTTT
CASSLVQGAKAFF
>.|many|TRBJ2-7|TRBV24-1
TGTGCCACCAGTGCCTTCTCCGAGTCTCAGCAGTACTTC
CATSAFSESQQYF
>.|.|TRBJ1-2|TRBV3-1
TGTGCCAGCAGCCAAGATGGTCGGAGTACAGGCTACACCTTC
CASSQDGRSTGYTF
>TRBD1|.|TRBJ1-5|TRBV20-1
TGCAGTGCTACAGACAGGGCCCAGCCCCAGCATTTT
CSATDRAQPQHF
>TRBD1|many|TRBJ2-5|TRBV6-5
TGTGCCAGCAGTGGGACAGTTCAAGAGACCCAGTACTTC
CASSGTVQETQYF
>TRBD1|.|TRBJ2-1|TRBV7-2
TGTGCCAGCAGCTCCGACCGGGACAGGGCGGGCAATGAGCAGTTCTTC
CASSSDRDRAGNEQFF
>.|.|TRBJ1-4|TRBV4-2
TGTGCCAGCAGCCAAGATCTGACAACTAATGAAAAACTGTTTTTT
CASSQDLTTNEKLFF
>TRBD2|.|TRBJ2-3|TRBV12-3/TRBV12-4
TGTGCCAGCAGCCCATGGACTAGCGGGGCCTTTGATACGCAGTATTTT
CASSPWTSGAFDTQYF
>.|many|TRBJ1-5|TRBV5-6
TGTGCCAGCAGCTTGACGGGCAGTGATCAGCCCCAGCATTTT
CASSLTGSDQPQHF
>.|many|TRBJ2-5|TRBV20-1
TGCAGTGCTAGAGGCGGCGGGGAGACCCAGTACTTC
CSARGGGETQYF
>.|.|TRBJ2-5|TRBV20-1
TGCAGTGCTAGAGAGTTTCAGGTTAAGACCCAGTACTTC
CSAREFQVKTQYF
>TRBD1|.|TRBJ2-1|TRBV20-1
TGCAGTGCTACCGGGACAGGGGAGAATGAGCAGTTCTTC
CSATGTGENEQFF
>TRBD1|.|TRBJ2-2|TRBV7-9
TGTGCCAGCAGCGACCGCGACAGGGAAACCGGGGAGCTGTTTTTT
CASSDRDRETGELFF
>TRBD2|few|TRBJ2-3|TRBV6-6
TGTGCCAGCAGTTACCCGTCAGGGCGGGCGGGGGGAAACACAGATACGCAGTATTTT
CASSYPSGRAGGNTDTQYF
>.|.|TRBJ1-5|TRBV19
TGTGCCAGTAGTACCTTAGACAGCCGTAATCAGCCCCAGCATTTT
CASSTLDSRNQPQHF
>TRBD1|many|TRBJ1-1|TRBV2
TGTGCCAGCAGTGAAAGTGAGGGGGCCGTCACTGAAGCTTTCTTT
CASSESEGAVTEAFF
>TRBD2|.|TRBJ2-1|TRBV6-5
TGTGCCAGCAGTTACGCGGGAGAGTTGGGTGAGCAGTTCTTC
CASSYAGELGEQFF
>.|.|TRBJ1-1|TRBV4-3
TGCGCCAGCAGCCCTTTCGGGTACACTGAAGCTTTCTTT
CASSPFGYTEAFF
>TRBD2|medium-sized|TRBJ2-1|TRBV7-2
TGTGCCAGCAGCCGCCTAGCGGGACGGCACAATGAGCAGTTCTTC
CASSRLAGRHNEQFF
>.|many|TRBJ2-1|TRBV9
TGTGCCAGCAGCGTAGAGGCAGGTTACAATGAGCAGTTCTTC
CASSVEAGYNEQFF
>.|.|TRBJ1-4|TRBV7-8
TGTGCCAGCAGCTTAGCGCGGGGGGCGACTAATGAAAAACTGTTTTTT
CASSLARGATNEKLFF
>TRBD2|.|TRBJ2-1|TRBV7-2
TGTGCCAGCAGCAGAGCGGGAGGGTACAATGAGCAGTTCTTC
CASSRAGGYNEQFF
>.|many|TRBJ2-3|TRBV15
TGTGCCACCAGCGAAGAACAGCCCACAGATACGCAGTATTTT
CATSEEQPTDTQYF
>.|few|TRBJ2-7|TRBV7-9
TGTGCCAGCAGCTTAGTAGGGGGAGCAAACTCCTACGAGCAGTACTTC
CASSLVGGANSYEQYF
>TRBD2|many|TRBJ2-2|TRBV4-2
TGTGCCAGCAGCCTGAGCGGGAGGAGTAGTACCGGGGAGCTGTTTTTT
CASSLSGRSSTGELFF
>TRBD1|.|TRBJ2-7|TRBV28
TGTGCCAGCAGTACTAATGTCAAACCTTGGGGACAGCAAGACACCTACGAGCAGTACTTC
CASSTNVKPWGQQDTYEQYF
>.|.|TRBJ1-1|TRBV20-1
TGCAGTGTTCCTGGCGGGGTATCGTGGCTTGCAGGGGTAGCTTTCTTT
CSVPGGVSWLAGVAFF
>.|.|TRBJ1-4|TRBV29-1
TGCAGCGGACAGCGACAGGCCGGTGAAAAACTGTTTTTT
CSGQRQAGEKLFF
>.|.|TRBJ1-1|TRBV6-1
TGTGCCAGCAGAGGGAGGGACCCGAACACTGAAGCTTTCTTT
CASRGRDPNTEAFF
>.|.|TRBJ2-3|TRBV20-1
TGCAGTGCTAGAACGCCTAGCCCAGATACGCAGTATTTT
CSARTPSPDTQYF
>.|.|TRBJ2-5|TRBV4-3
TGCGCCAGCAGCCAGACTTTTGATGGGACCCAGTACTTC
CASSQTFDGTQYF
>.|.|TRBJ1-3|TRBV20-1
TGCAGTGCTGGGGCAGATCTCTCTGGAAACACCATATATTTT
CSAGADLSGNTIYF
>.|few|TRBJ1-1|TRBV18
TGTGCCAGCTCACCGGGTAGGGGGAACACTGAAGCTTTCTTT
CASSPGRGNTEAFF
>.|.|TRBJ2-4|TRBV6-5
TGTGCCAGCAGCCGGACAGTTAATGAACTAGCCAAAAACATTCAGTACTTC
CASSRTVNELAKNIQYF
>.|few|TRBJ1-1|TRBV7-6
TGTGCCAGCAGCTTAGGAAGGGGAGACACTGAAGCTTTCTTT
CASSLGRGDTEAFF
>.|.|TRBJ2-5|TRBV20-1
TGCAGTGCTAAAGGACCACACGGGACCCAGTACTTC
CSAKGPHGTQYF
>.|few|TRBJ1-2|TRBV10-3
TGTGCCATCAGTACGACACAAACCGATGGCTACACCTTC
CAISTTQTDGYTF
>TRBD1|many|TRBJ2-1|TRBV4-1
TGCGCCAGCAGCCAGTCCCCGACCGGGACAGGGAACCATGAGCAGTTCTTC
CASSQSPTGTGNHEQFF
>TRBD1|few|TRBJ2-5|TRBV28
TGTGCCAGCAGTTTATACGGGACAGGCCGCGCAGAGACCCAGTACTTC
CASSLYGTGRAETQYF
>.|.|TRBJ2-7|TRBV9
TGTGCCAGCAGCGTAGACCCGGGACCCTACGAGCAGTACTTC
CASSVDPGPYEQYF
>.|many|TRBJ2-7|TRBV20-1
TGCAGTGCTCAACGGGAATCCCACGAGCAGTACTTC
CSAQRESHEQYF
>.|few|TRBJ1-3|TRBV20-1
TGCAGTACCTACGGGGGTGGAAACACCATATATTTT
CSTYGGGNTIYF
>TRBD1|few|TRBJ1-1|TRBV19
TGTGCCAGTATCGACAGGACAGGGGGCTACACTGAAGCTTTCTTT
CASIDRTGGYTEAFF